This is a list of T cell receptor beta chains from one sample in a study of cytomegalovirus exposure and HLA in healthy donors. Only in-frame clones appear in the TCRdb table, and some are missing; sequencing was by immunoSEQ multiplex PCR. Of about 190,000 clones detected, about four fifths appear once; the ten largest clones hold approximately 2.9%. The material sequenced was PBMCs. Receptors originate from a woman between 50 and 59 years old in good health and CMV-seropositive. Both conserved end residues are part of each CDR3. The order of the fields is D gene, J gene, clone size, V gene, CDR3 DNA, CDR3 protein. The D gene is left open where the match is weak. Expanded clones are given a class, and other clones once, few, many or no size at all.

TRBD1,TRBJ2-7,.,TRBV15,TGTGCCACCAGCAGAGCAGGGACAGGGGTCTACGAGCAGTACTTC,CATSRAGTGVYEQYF
TRBD1,TRBJ1-1,.,TRBV5-6,TGTGCCAGCAGCCTGGACAGGGGATTAAGGACTGAAGCTTTCTTT,CASSLDRGLRTEAFF
.,TRBJ2-5,.,TRBV18,TGTGCCAGCTCACGAAAGGGGAACCAAGGGACCCAGTACTTC,CASSRKGNQGTQYF
TRBD2,TRBJ2-5,.,TRBV7-9,TGTGCCAGCCGGGGGGGAGAGACCCAGTACTTC,CASRGGETQYF
.,TRBJ1-1,.,TRBV10-3,TGTGCCATCAGTGTAGGGGTTGAGCACACTGAAGCTTTCTTT,CAISVGVEHTEAFF
.,TRBJ1-4,.,TRBV4-3,TGCGCCAGCAGCCAAGACAGGGGTTTCGGGGAAAAACTGTTTTTT,CASSQDRGFGEKLFF
TRBD1,TRBJ1-4,.,TRBV4-2,TGTGCCAGCAGCCAAGGACAGGGACCAATGGAGGCACTGTTTTTT,CASSQGQGPMEALFF
TRBD2,TRBJ2-1,.,TRBV7-9,TGTGCCAGCAGCCAGCAAGCGGGGGGTAACAATGAGCAGTTCTTC,CASSQQAGGNNEQFF
TRBD2,TRBJ2-7,.,TRBV27,TGTGCCAGCAGTTCCCCGACTAGCGGGGGGCTTAGCTCCTACGAGCAGTACTTC,CASSSPTSGGLSSYEQYF
.,TRBJ1-2,.,TRBV7-9,TGTGCCAGCAGCTTCATAGGGGAGGATGGCTACACCTTC,CASSFIGEDGYTF
.,TRBJ1-5,.,TRBV7-2,TGTGCCAGCAGCTTCGCAGGAGGGTATAATCAGCCCCAGCATTTT,CASSFAGGYNQPQHF
.,TRBJ1-2,.,TRBV6-6,TGTGCCAGCAGCCCCCCAGGTCTTCAGAACTATGGCTACACCTTC,CASSPPGLQNYGYTF
.,TRBJ2-2,.,TRBV4-1,TGCGCCAGCAGCCAAGATCCTGAGTCCTACACCGGGGAGCTGTTTTTT,CASSQDPESYTGELFF
TRBD2,TRBJ2-7,.,TRBV4-1,TGCGCCAGCAGCCAACTTTTCCTCTCCGGGACTAGGGTGGGAGAGCAGTACTTC,CASSQLFLSGTRVGEQYF
TRBD1,TRBJ2-3,.,TRBV6-5,TGTGCCAGCACTCCGGGACAGGGGAAAGATACGCAGTATTTT,CASTPGQGKDTQYF
TRBD2,TRBJ2-1,few,TRBV9,TGTGCCAGCAGCCCGGGACTACCGTACAATGAGCAGTTCTTC,CASSPGLPYNEQFF
.,TRBJ2-2,.,TRBV7-8,TGTGCCAGCAGCTTTCGGTCTCAGAACACCGGGGAGCTGTTTTTT,CASSFRSQNTGELFF
TRBD1,TRBJ1-2,.,TRBV6-5,TGTGCCATCAGTGGGGGACAGGACTATGGCTACACCTTC,CAISGGQDYGYTF
.,TRBJ1-2,.,TRBV9,TGTGCCAGCAGCGTAGAAGGGGGTTTGGGCTATGGCTACACCTTC,CASSVEGGLGYGYTF
.,TRBJ1-5,.,TRBV21-1,TGTGCCAGCAGCAAAGAAGGAGGACAGGAAAACAATCAGCCCCAGCATTTT,CASSKEGGQENNQPQHF
.,TRBJ1-1,.,TRBV6-1,TGTGCCAGCAGTGAAGTCAGGTTCACTGAAGCTTTCTTT,CASSEVRFTEAFF
.,TRBJ1-6,.,TRBV5-5,TGTGCCAGCAGCTTGGGGGCCACCGATAATTCACCCCTCCACTTT,CASSLGATDNSPLHF
TRBD1,TRBJ1-2,.,TRBV25-1,TGTGCCAGCAAGACAGGGCATTGGGCATCTGGCTACACCTTC,CASKTGHWASGYTF
TRBD1,TRBJ1-1,.,TRBV7-7,TGTGCTAGCAGAGTGCAGGGGGCGGACACTGAAGCTTTCTTT,CASRVQGADTEAFF
TRBD1,TRBJ1-2,once,TRBV4-3,TGCGCCAGCAGCCAGACCCCAGGGGGCGCAGGTGGCTACACCTTC,CASSQTPGGAGGYTF
TRBD2,TRBJ2-3,once,TRBV10-1,TGCGCCAGCAGCCTCAAAGCGGGGGGGCCGAATACGCAGTATTTT,CASSLKAGGPNTQYF